The sequence of this TCR beta chain was determined in a study of T cell changes during pregnancy in multiple sclerosis. TCRdb's copy holds only in-frame clones and misses some; the assay was immunoSEQ multiplex PCR. The sample includes nearly 80,000 clones, approximately 90% of them seen just once. V lost 7 bases and J lost 6, with 18 bases in between. The CDR3 runs to 14 residues. CDR1 is MNHNY and CDR2 is SVGAGI in the germline V gene (reference sequence). The V call is TRBV6-6, the J call TRBJ1-1, with a weak D call TRBD1 (6 bases). The sequencing used CD4+ T cells from peripheral blood mononuclear cells, collected before pregnancy. The origin of this receptor is a female donor with multiple sclerosis, enrolled in a pregnancy study. The CDR3: CASTRGGGGAEAFF. DNA for the CDR3: TGTGCCAGCACTAGGGGGGGCGGAGGCGCTGAAGCTTTCTTT.